This T cell receptor beta chain was sequenced in a study of regulatory T cells in long-lasting Graves disease. Study-wide findings and caveats: Relative to new patients (under 1,000), persistent patients exhibited greater sharing of public clonotypes (around 3,000).

This clonotype was observed a handful of times. The antigen remains unidentified. The CDR3 is made up of 12 amino acids. Germline lookup yields CDR1 GTSNPN and CDR2 SVGIG (reference sequence). Trimming took off 8 bases at V and 2 bases at J, with 12 bases between the two ends. CDR3-region Arm-PCR and iRepertoire HTBI primers produced the TCR beta libraries. Via MiXCR, TCRdb re-called the multiplex PCR reads, giving one row per CDR3 protein. In the table there are some 220,000 distinct CDR3 sequences, 15% to 20% of which are singletons. Time point defined: newly diagnosed GD, antithyroid drugs for less than 3 months. The authors made the TCR library using RNA they extracted from PBMCs. Patients came from an endocrinology department in Xi'an, China. A further study also used this sample, focusing on T cells in Graves' hyperthyroidism and ophthalmopathy. That study reports: Most expanded thyroid clonotypes above 0.001 recurred in blood.

This sequence was found in a woman in her twenties or thirties with Graves disease. This sample comprised peripheral blood mononuclear cells (PBMCs), obtained at new diagnosis, from a patient treated with antithyroid drugs. J is TRBJ1-2 and V is TRBV30; D is unresolved. CDR3 nucleotide sequence: TGTGCCGCCGGAACATACAACTATGGCTACACCTTC. Its protein product is CAAGTYNYGYTF.